Each of the 8 T cell receptor beta chains below was sequenced from the same sample in a study of blood T cells in healthy people across ages. A second PCR of about 6 to 12 cycles used a sample-barcoded 5' primer and a J-beta primer mix. TCRdb redid the calling of the 5' RACE reads with MiXCR, one entry per CDR3 protein. The repertoire holds hundreds of thousands of distinct CDR3 sequences, with 27% as singletons. Sequenced material: blood. These receptors were obtained from an older woman in good health.

This rearrangement joins TRBV9 to TRBJ1-1, with D perhaps TRBD1 (5 bases). This CDR3 comprises 16 residues. Germline lookup yields CDR1 SGDLS and CDR2 YYNGEE. Deletions cut 4 bases from V and 1 base from J, with 17 bases between. DNA for the CDR3: TGTGCCAGCAGCCTAGGGGAGACAAGGCGGAACACTGAAGCTTTCTTT. It yields the protein CASSLGETRRNTEAFF.

This chain connects TRBV5-1 to TRBJ1-5; weak D call: TRBD1 (5 bases). The CDR3 has 13 residues. V was trimmed by 0 bases and J by 9 bases, leaving 10 bases between them. Germline V gene sequence: CDR1 SGHRS, CDR2 YFSETQ. Here the CDR3 reads CASSLAGDRPQHF. CDR3 in DNA: TGCGCCAGCAGCTTGGCGGGGGATCGGCCCCAGCATTTT.

The chain is built from TRBV20-1 and TRBJ2-7; TRBD2 is a possible D gene (6 bases). In germline, CDR1 is DFQATT, CDR2 SNEGSKA (reference sequence). The CDR3 sequence is 11 residues long. Trimming left V 3 bases short and J 7 bases short, with 10 bases between. CDR3 sequence (DNA): TGCAGTGCTAGTCTGGCGGGAGAGCAGTACTTC. As protein: CSASLAGEQYF.

There are a few counts of this clonotype. The chain is built from TRBV7-2 and TRBJ2-5; TRBD1 matches 9 bases. J gave up 4 bases and V 5 bases, and 5 bases lay outside the gene matches. The germline gives CDR1 SGHTA, CDR2 FQGNSA. The CDR3 covers 14 residues. The CDR3 DNA is TGTGCCAGCAGCGCCCGGACAGGGGCAGAGACCCAGTACTTC. Translating gives CASSARTGAETQYF.

The chain carries TRBV5-1 and TRBJ1-1, with D tentatively TRBD1 (6 bases). Germline V lookup: CDR1 SGHRS, CDR2 YFSETQ. V gave up 4 bases and J gave up 6 bases, with 19 bases separating them. The CDR3 has 15 amino acids. CDR3 sequence reads: CASSKLEGGGAEAFF. CDR3 nucleotides: TGCGCCAGCAGCAAATTGGAGGGGGGAGGGGCTGAAGCTTTCTTT.

The chain recombines TRBV5-1 with TRBJ2-5; the D call may be TRBD1 or TRBD2 (5 bases each). This CDR3 spans 16 amino acids. V was clipped by 4 bases and J by 1 base, with 17 bases between them. Germline values: CDR1 SGHRS, CDR2 YFSETQ. The CDR3 nucleotides read TGCGCCAGCAGCCCTGGATTTACTAGGGGCCAAGAGACCCAGTACTTC. It is translated as CASSPGFTRGQETQYF.

This clonotype has more than one count but fewer than ten. Germline and junction disagree at one end, which may indicate a read error. The chain is built from TRBV15 and TRBJ1-1; D perhaps matches TRBD1 (5 bases). Looked up from germline, CDR1 is LNHNV and CDR2 is YYDKDF (reference sequence). The CDR3 covers 15 residues. The CDR3 coding sequence is TGTGCCACCAGCAGAGATCAGGGTGTAAGCACTGAAGCCTTCTTT. Residues: CATSRDQGVSTEAFF.

This clonotype was seen a handful of times. This chain joins TRBV7-2 and TRBJ1-6; a possible D gene is TRBD1 (6 bases). CDR3 length: 15 amino acids. V shed 5 bases and J shed 4 bases, with 12 bases lying between them. Germline V gene sequence: CDR1 SGHTA, CDR2 FQGNSA. CDR3 nucleotides: TGTGCCAGCAGCCTAGGGGGGCAGTATAATTCACCCCTCCACTTT. Translating gives CASSLGGQYNSPLHF. Full variable domain (rest looked up from reference TRBV7-2 and TRBJ1-6): GAGVSQSPSNKVTEKGKDVELRCDPISGHTALYWYRQSLGQGLEFLIYFQGNSAPDKSGLPSDRFSAERTGGSVSTLTIQRTQQEDSAVYLCASSLGGQYNSPLHFGNGTRLTVT.